Each of the 24 T cell receptor beta chains below was sequenced from the same sample in a study of CD8 T cells in Susac syndrome (dated by TCRdb to between 2017 and 2020). Library generation was performed with the immunoSEQ multiplex PCR assay. RNA was extracted using the RNeasy kit, and roughly 0.5 to 1 ug of the RNA was reverse transcribed with random hexamers. TCRdb applied fastp at Q25 and MiXCR to the public reads, then kept only in-frame beta chains. For every CDR3 protein sequence, its rows merge into one entry that carries the most common genes and DNA. The sample profile shows roughly 180,000 distinct CDR3 sequences; 93% of them were found once. The ten largest clones capture around 0.097% of the sample. Sequenced material: CD4+ T cells from PBMCs. The receptors originated from a human donor with multiple sclerosis.

A single count supports this clonotype. This chain joins TRBV20-1 and TRBJ1-1, with TRBD1 as a possible D gene (6 bases). CDR3 length equals 14 residues. The germline gives CDR1 DFQATT, CDR2 SNEGSKA (reference sequence). Trimming cost V 6 bases and J 1 base, with 15 bases left between them. The CDR3 DNA reads TGCAGTGCACCCGACAGGCAGAAGAACACTGAAGCTTTCTTT. This codes for CSAPDRQKNTEAFF.

The chain recombines TRBV5-1 with TRBJ2-7; 8 positions agree with TRBD1. Unmatched junction bases numbered 7, after V lost 0 bases and J lost 5 bases. The germline gives CDR1 SGHRS, CDR2 YFSETQ. This CDR3 contains 15 residues. For the CDR3, the DNA is TGCGCCAGCAGCTTGGATTGGACAGGGTACAACGAGCAGTACTTC. Translation gives CASSLDWTGYNEQYF.

The chain joins TRBV2 to TRBJ2-5; D call uncertain. The V end lost 6 bases, the J end lost 1 base, and 6 bases lay between the germline ends. From germline, CDR1 is SNHLY and CDR2 FYNNEI. There are 12 residues in the CDR3. CDR3 loop: CASSTIQETQYF. CDR3 nucleotides: TGTGCCAGCAGCACTATCCAAGAGACCCAGTACTTC.

The chain carries TRBV20-1 and TRBJ1-1; the D is unclear. The CDR3 covers 13 residues. In germline, CDR1 is DFQATT, CDR2 SNEGSKA (reference sequence). Trimming stripped 5 bases from V and 4 bases from J, with 14 bases between. The CDR3 reads CSALHPVSTEAFF. DNA of the CDR3: TGCAGTGCTCTCCACCCTGTTAGCACTGAAGCTTTCTTT.

The chain recombines TRBV12-3 or TRBV12-4 with TRBJ1-4; 7 bases align to TRBD1. Losses at the gene ends were 8 bases for V and 8 bases for J; bases not matched to a gene: 8. The length of the CDR3 is 13 residues. CDR3 sequence reads: CASWLQGEEKLFF. As DNA, the CDR3 is TGTGCCAGCTGGCTTCAGGGGGAGGAAAAACTGTTTTTT.

This clonotype has just one count. The chain employs TRBV27 and TRBJ2-6; no definite D call. This CDR3 spans 15 amino acids. CDR1 is MNHEY and CDR2 is SMNVEV in the germline V gene (reference sequence). Trimming left V 6 bases short and J 2 bases short, with 11 bases between. The CDR3 loop is CASRATITGANVLTF. CDR3 bases: TGTGCCAGCAGGGCCACAATTACTGGGGCCAACGTCCTGACTTTC.

V is TRBV20-1 and J is TRBJ2-3; 7 bases map to TRBD2. Trimming at V came to 5 bases and at J to 2 bases, leaving 7 bases not matched to a gene. The CDR3 is 14 amino acids. Germline V lookup: CDR1 DFQATT, CDR2 SNEGSKA (reference sequence). The CDR3 sequence: CSAPSGTITDTQYF. The CDR3 DNA is TGCAGTGCTCCTAGCGGAACAATCACAGATACGCAGTATTTT.

The chain carries TRBV2 and TRBJ2-4; D remains unclear. CDR3 length: 14 amino acids. V dropped 1 base and J dropped 8 bases, with 12 bases sitting between them. From germline, CDR1 is SNHLY and CDR2 FYNNEI. The CDR3 DNA sequence: TGTGCCAGCAGTGAAGACTGGCCCCAGGACATTCAGTACTTC. Its protein product is CASSEDWPQDIQYF.

The V and J genes are TRBV6-2 or TRBV6-3 and TRBJ1-1; tentatively, D is TRBD1 (6 bases). V gave up 1 base and J gave up 2 bases, with 14 bases separating them. The CDR3 length is 16 residues. In germline, CDR1 is MNHEY, CDR2 SVGEGT. The CDR3 region is CASSYFRAGANTEAFF. The CDR3 coding sequence is TGTGCCAGCAGTTACTTTCGGGCAGGGGCAAACACTGAAGCTTTCTTT.

V gene TRBV5-1 combines with J gene TRBJ1-1; possible D gene TRBD1, 5 bases. Trimming took off 4 bases at V and 7 bases at J, with 14 bases between the two ends. Germline V gene sequence: CDR1 SGHRS, CDR2 YFSETQ. The CDR3 has 13 amino acids. The CDR3 loop is CASSRDGPGEAFF. The CDR3 DNA reads TGCGCCAGCAGCAGGGACGGCCCTGGTGAAGCTTTCTTT.

This clonotype was found once. V is TRBV5-6 and J is TRBJ1-2, with D unresolved. Germline lookup yields CDR1 SGHDT and CDR2 YYEEEE. The length of the CDR3 is 13 residues. V was shortened by 2 bases and J by 4 bases, with 9 bases between the two germline ends. The CDR3 loop is CASSLYRSYGYTF. Here the CDR3 DNA reads TGTGCCAGCAGCTTATACAGATCCTATGGCTACACCTTC.

The V call is TRBV10-2, the J call TRBJ1-2, with D hard to call. CDR1 and CDR2 from the germline V gene are WSHSY and SAAADI. The CDR3 is 12 amino acids. V shed 6 bases and J shed 2 bases, with 7 bases lying between them. The CDR3 loop is CASRPENYGYTF. The CDR3 DNA follows: TGCGCCAGCAGGCCCGAGAACTATGGCTACACCTTC.

This chain uses TRBV20-1 with TRBJ1-1, with D maybe TRBD1 (6 bases). From germline, CDR1 is DFQATT and CDR2 SNEGSKA (reference sequence). Trimming shortened V by 5 bases and J by 4 bases, and 17 bases separated the two germline ends. This CDR3 region has 14 residues. The DNA of the CDR3 is TGCAGTGCTTCTATCGGGGGGCCAAGCACTGAAGCTTTCTTT. Encoded protein: CSASIGGPSTEAFF.

This clonotype was seen a single time. The chain combines TRBV6-5 with TRBJ2-7; D is undetermined. Trimming left V 7 bases short and J 0 bases short, with 10 bases between. CDR3 length equals 13 residues. Germline CDR1 and CDR2: MNHEY and SVGAGI. The CDR3 region has the DNA TGTGCCAGCAAACGGACGAGCTCCTACGAGCAGTACTTC. Amino acids: CASKRTSSYEQYF.

The chain recombines TRBV19 with TRBJ2-7; TRBD2 aligns across 9 bases. V lost 8 bases, J lost 4 bases, and 12 bases stayed unmatched. Germline V gene sequence: CDR1 LNHDA, CDR2 SQIVND (reference sequence). The CDR3 extends over 15 amino acids. The CDR3 protein is CASREAASGTYEQYF. The CDR3 DNA is TGTGCCAGTCGGGAAGCGGCTAGCGGGACTTACGAGCAGTACTTC.

The chain recombines TRBV27 with TRBJ1-1; D is unresolved. V was pared by 3 bases and J by 0 bases, with 8 bases between. CDR1 is MNHEY and CDR2 is SMNVEV in the germline V gene (reference sequence). The CDR3 runs to 14 residues. The DNA of the CDR3 is TGTGCCAGCAGTTTTATGGGAATGAACACTGAAGCTTTCTTT. It codes for CASSFMGMNTEAFF.

The chain joins TRBV4-2 to TRBJ2-1; no definite D call. From germline, CDR1 is LGHNA and CDR2 YNFKEQ. The CDR3 sequence is 19 residues long. V dropped 1 base and J dropped 0 bases, with 19 bases sitting between them. The CDR3 protein is CASSQVSSPWLSSYNEQFF. In DNA form, the CDR3 reads TGTGCCAGCAGCCAAGTTTCTTCGCCGTGGTTAAGCTCCTACAATGAGCAGTTCTTC.

The chain carries TRBV5-4 and TRBJ1-2; D perhaps matches TRBD1 (5 bases). This CDR3 is built from 14 residues. Germline CDR1 SGHNT, CDR2 YYREEE (reference sequence). Trimming stripped 3 bases from V and 7 bases from J, with 16 bases between. DNA for the CDR3: TGTGCCAGCAGCTGGGGGGTCACGGTCGCTGGCTACACCTTC. Protein sequence: CASSWGVTVAGYTF. The full variable domain, with the rest looked up from reference TRBV5-4 and TRBJ1-2, is ETGVTQSPTHLIKTRGQQVTLRCSSQSGHNTVSWYQQALGQGPQFIFQYYREEENGRGNFPPRFSGLQFPNYSSELNVNALELDDSALYLCASSWGVTVAGYTFGSGTRLTVV.

This rearrangement joins TRBV18 to TRBJ2-2; D perhaps matches TRBD1 (5 bases). This CDR3 is built from 17 residues. V lost 0 bases, J lost 0 bases, and 11 bases lay in between. Germline lookup yields CDR1 KGHSH and CDR2 LQKENI. This CDR3 reads CASSPPNPTANTGELFF. The CDR3 bases are TGTGCCAGCTCACCACCTAACCCGACAGCGAACACCGGGGAGCTGTTTTTT. The variable domain in full, completed from reference TRBV18 and TRBJ2-2, reads NAGVMQNPRHLVRRRGQEARLRCSPMKGHSHVYWYRQLPEEGLKFMVYLQKENIIDESGMPKERFSAEFPKEGPSILRIQQVVRGDSAAYFCASSPPNPTANTGELFFGEGSRLTVL.

CDR3 residues: CASSRARSGEQYF. In nucleotides, the CDR3 is TGTGCCAGCAGCCGCGCTCGATCCGGGGAGCAGTACTTC. The V and J genes are TRBV6-5 and TRBJ2-7; D is undetermined. Trimming took 6 bases from V and 7 from J, leaving 16 bases between them. The CDR3 covers 13 residues. Germline loops: CDR1 MNHEY, CDR2 SVGAGI.

This clonotype was seen a few times. The genes are TRBV12-3 or TRBV12-4 and TRBJ2-7, with D hard to call. The CDR3 extends over 11 amino acids. The V gene lost 5 bases and the J gene lost 3 bases, with 5 bases spanning the gap. This chain's CDR3 is CASSARYEQYF. CDR3 coding DNA: TGTGCCAGCAGTGCCCGCTACGAGCAGTACTTC.

The gene calls are TRBV19 and TRBJ2-7; D possibly corresponds to TRBD1 (6 bases). CDR3 length equals 14 residues. From germline, CDR1 is LNHDA and CDR2 SQIVND (reference sequence). V lost 3 bases and J 0 bases, leaving 9 bases between the germline ends. This CDR3 is CASSMETGSYEQYF. The DNA for the CDR3 is TGTGCCAGTAGTATGGAGACAGGCTCCTACGAGCAGTACTTC.

This chain connects TRBV29-1 to TRBJ1-6; D perhaps matches TRBD1 (5 bases). The CDR3 is 13 residues long. CDR1 and CDR2 from the germline V gene are SQVTM and ANQGSEA. Trimming stripped 5 bases from V and 7 bases from J, with 12 bases between. CDR3 in amino acids: CSVRSGANSPLHF. CDR3 sequence (DNA): TGCAGCGTTCGAAGTGGGGCCAATTCACCCCTCCACTTT.

V gene TRBV5-1 combines with J gene TRBJ1-5; TRBD1 is a possible D gene (5 bases). The CDR3 extends over 14 amino acids. Trimming took off 2 bases at V and 6 bases at J, with 12 bases between the two ends. Per the germline V gene, CDR1 is SGHRS and CDR2 is YFSETQ. The CDR3 sequence is CASSLWGGAQPQHF. CDR3 in DNA: TGCGCCAGCAGCTTATGGGGGGGTGCTCAGCCCCAGCATTTT.